This passage covers 18 T cell receptor beta chains from one sample sequenced in a study of a mutant IDH1 vaccine in newly diagnosed glioma (TCRdb year 2021). The label giving this sample's time point can be read as: week 35, safety follow-up. A 20-mer mutant IDH1 peptide at 300 micrograms in Montanide made up each vaccine dose, which was injected subcutaneously together with topical imiquimod. Their antigen targets remain unknown. Libraries were made using the immunoSEQ multiplex PCR assay. The table comes from immuneACCESS by way of TCRdb, which keeps in-frame sequences with V and J called. Part of the clones is missing from these tables; in studies checked, under half for an unresolved V gene and the rest for unknown reasons. This sample lists tens of thousands of clones; roughly 83% were detected once. Together, the top ten hold 10% to 15% of the sample. This material consisted of PBMCs, taken from a glioma patient whose treatment included an IDH1 peptide vaccine. The receptors shown here come from a man aged 18 to 30 with glioma.

In nucleotides, the CDR3 is TGCGCCAGCAGCCTGGGGAGCACTGAAGCTTTCTTT. Amino acids: CASSLGSTEAFF. The V gene is TRBV5-1, the J gene TRBJ1-1; D uncertain. Trimming stripped 4 bases from V and 4 bases from J, with 8 bases between. This CDR3 has 12 residues. Germline CDR1 SGHRS, CDR2 YFSETQ.

CDR3 bases: TGTGCCTGGGATGCCCGCGGTCCGTACAATGAGCAGTTCTTC. It codes for CAWDARGPYNEQFF. The chain uses TRBV30 and TRBJ2-1, with D hard to call. Germline CDR1 and CDR2: GTSNPN and SVGIG (reference sequence). The CDR3 is 14 amino acids. V lost 5 bases, J lost 4 bases, and 15 bases lay in between.

V and J are TRBV29-1 and TRBJ1-2; D remains unclear. V shed 4 bases and J shed 5 bases, with 20 bases lying between them. CDR1 and CDR2 from the germline V gene are SQVTM and ANQGSEA. The CDR3 has 15 residues. CDR3 protein: CSVGASRATFYGYTF. The CDR3 region has the DNA TGCAGCGTTGGTGCGTCCCGGGCCACCTTTTATGGCTACACCTTC.

This clone was detected only a few times. The V call is TRBV5-1, the J call TRBJ1-1; tentatively, D is TRBD1 (5 bases). The CDR3 runs to 15 residues. The germline CDR1 and CDR2 sequences are SGHRS and YFSETQ. Trimming shortened V by 4 bases and J by 4 bases, and 17 bases separated the two germline ends. The DNA of the CDR3 is TGCGCCAGCAGCCCGAGGGCGGGGGTCAGCACTGAAGCTTTCTTT. Protein sequence: CASSPRAGVSTEAFF.

This chain connects TRBV7-9 to TRBJ1-2, with D unclear. Trimming removed 1 base from V and 0 bases from J, with 9 bases in between. The CDR3 has 15 amino acids. CDR1 is SEHNR and CDR2 is FQNEAQ in the germline V gene (reference sequence). CDR3 in DNA: TGTGCCAGCAGCTTAGTTGGCAGAGCTAACTATGGCTACACCTTC. This sequence encodes CASSLVGRANYGYTF.

The CDR3 DNA sequence: TGCGCCAGCAGCTTGGGTTCGACAGGGGTATGGCGGAGCAAGGAAAAACTGTTTTTT. Its protein is CASSLGSTGVWRSKEKLFF. The chain couples TRBV5-1 to TRBJ1-4, with 8 bases that match TRBD1. The junction had 18 bases not matched to a gene; V was cut back by 0 bases and J by 8 bases. The CDR3 runs 19 residues. Germline V gene sequence: CDR1 SGHRS, CDR2 YFSETQ.

This chain links TRBV10-3 with TRBJ2-5, with 10 bases that match TRBD2. The CDR3 has 14 amino acids. Germline CDR1 and CDR2: ENHRY and SYGVKD. After removal of 8 bases from V and 1 base from J, the junction contained 4 bases not matched to a gene. CDR3 protein: CAIASGGLQETQYF. The CDR3 bases are TGTGCCATCGCTAGCGGGGGACTCCAAGAGACCCAGTACTTC.

In DNA, the CDR3 is TGCGCCAGCAGTTCCAGGGATACGGACACCATATATTTT. This gives the protein CASSSRDTDTIYF. The V and J genes are TRBV4-3 and TRBJ1-3, with D perhaps matching TRBD1 (5 bases). The CDR3 runs 13 residues. Germline values: CDR1 LGHNA, CDR2 YSLEER. V was pared by 6 bases and J by 8 bases, with 14 bases between.

The rearrangement uses TRBV5-1 and TRBJ2-7; no clear D. CDR1 and CDR2 (germline): SGHRS, YFSETQ. The CDR3 is 14 amino acids. The ends were cut back, 2 bases at V and 1 base at J, with 10 bases in the middle. The CDR3 protein is CASSFIPGSYEQYF. In nucleotides, the CDR3 is TGCGCCAGCAGCTTCATCCCGGGTTCCTACGAGCAGTACTTC. Together with reference TRBV5-1 and TRBJ2-7, the CDR3 gives the full variable domain: KAGVTQTPRYLIKTRGQQVTLSCSPISGHRSVSWYQQTPGQGLQFLFEYFSETQRNKGNFPGRFSGRQFSNSRSEMNVSTLELGDSALYLCASSFIPGSYEQYFGPGTRLTVT.

The chain is built from TRBV19 and TRBJ2-3; D is possibly TRBD1 (6 bases). Trimming took off 4 bases at V and 3 bases at J, with 17 bases between the two ends. Per germline, CDR1 LNHDA and CDR2 SQIVND (reference sequence). This CDR3 spans 16 amino acids. The CDR3 nucleotides read TGTGCCAGTAGTACCCGGACAGTCTGGAGTACAGATACGCAGTATTTT. Its protein product is CASSTRTVWSTDTQYF.

The V gene is TRBV4-3, the J gene TRBJ2-5; no reliable D call. The CDR3 spans 14 residues. V shed 0 bases and J shed 4 bases, with 9 bases lying between them. Germline assignment: CDR1 LGHNA and CDR2 YSLEER. CDR3 in amino acids: CASSQDGTRETQYF. The CDR3 bases are TGCGCCAGCAGCCAAGATGGAACCAGAGAGACCCAGTACTTC.

A single count supports this clone. This chain joins TRBV15 and TRBJ1-2, with no clear D. Germline CDR1 reads LNHNV; CDR2 reads YYDKDF (reference sequence). The CDR3 covers 15 residues. Trimming took off 3 bases at V and 6 bases at J, with 17 bases between the two ends. CDR3 in DNA: TGTGCCACCAGCAGGGTGACGGGGAGGGATGATGGCTACACCTTC. Translation: CATSRVTGRDDGYTF. The full variable domain, its missing parts supplied by reference TRBV15 and TRBJ1-2, is DAMVIQNPRYQVTQFGKPVTLSCSQTLNHNVMYWYQQKSSQAPKLLFHYYDKDFNNEADTPDNFQSRRPNTSFCFLDIRSPGLGDTAMYLCATSRVTGRDDGYTFGSGTRLTVV.

The V call is TRBV4-2, the J call TRBJ2-1; 11 nucleotides match TRBD2. The V and J ends lost 4 bases and 0 bases, in that order; junction bases with no gene match: 17. From germline, CDR1 is LGHNA and CDR2 YNFKEQ. The CDR3 spans 21 residues. This CDR3 is CASSRASSLAGGPSSYNEQFF. As DNA, the CDR3 is TGTGCCAGCAGCCGAGCCAGCAGTCTAGCGGGAGGCCCTAGCTCCTACAATGAGCAGTTCTTC.

This clone appeared once. The rearrangement uses TRBV5-1 and TRBJ2-3; a possible D gene is TRBD2 (6 bases). The CDR3 length is 14 residues. The germline V gene encodes CDR1 SGHRS and CDR2 YFSETQ. V was trimmed by 7 bases and J by 0 bases, leaving 12 bases between them. CDR3 nucleotide sequence: TGCGCCAGCCAGGATAGCGGAAGCACAGATACGCAGTATTTT. Amino acids: CASQDSGSTDTQYF.

The chain is built from TRBV27 and TRBJ1-5; tentatively, D is TRBD1 (5 bases). CDR1 MNHEY and CDR2 SMNVEV come from the germline V gene (reference sequence). Trimming stripped 5 bases from V and 0 bases from J, with 20 bases between. This CDR3 has 18 amino acids. The CDR3 coding sequence is TGTGCCAGCAGTACGGGACTGATTGCATCCTATAGCAATCAGCCCCAGCATTTT. Residues: CASSTGLIASYSNQPQHF.

The rearrangement joins TRBV5-1 to TRBJ1-2; no definite D call. The CDR3 is made up of 14 amino acids. Germline V gene sequence: CDR1 SGHRS, CDR2 YFSETQ. Trimming removed 0 bases at V and 6 bases at J, with 12 bases between. CDR3 bases: TGCGCCAGCAGCTTGGAGGCAGTGGGCCATGGCTACACCTTC. This gives the protein CASSLEAVGHGYTF. The entire variable domain, with the rest obtained from reference TRBV5-1 and TRBJ1-2, is as follows: KAGVTQTPRYLIKTRGQQVTLSCSPISGHRSVSWYQQTPGQGLQFLFEYFSETQRNKGNFPGRFSGRQFSNSRSEMNVSTLELGDSALYLCASSLEAVGHGYTFGSGTRLTVV.

The gene calls are TRBV7-2 and TRBJ1-2; maybe TRBD1 (6 bases). The CDR3 has 15 residues. The germline V and J ends were trimmed by 0 bases and 4 bases, with 12 bases remaining between them. Germline values: CDR1 SGHTA, CDR2 FQGNSA. CDR3 sequence (DNA): TGTGCCAGCAGCTTAGCAAGGGACATGGGCTATGGCTACACCTTC. This encodes CASSLARDMGYGYTF. Together with reference TRBV7-2 and TRBJ1-2, the CDR3 gives the full variable domain: GAGVSQSPSNKVTEKGKDVELRCDPISGHTALYWYRQSLGQGLEFLIYFQGNSAPDKSGLPSDRFSAERTGGSVSTLTIQRTQQEDSAVYLCASSLARDMGYGYTFGSGTRLTVV.

The chain recombines TRBV21-1 with TRBJ2-5; no check of the table's D call, TRBD1, against the DNA was made. TRBV21-1 is a known pseudogene. The CDR3 consists of 18 residues. CDR3 amino acids: CASSKDFTRQDVGRTQYF. The CDR3 region has the DNA TGTGCCAGCAGCAAGGACTTTACTCGACAGGACGTGGGGAGGACCCAGTACTTC.